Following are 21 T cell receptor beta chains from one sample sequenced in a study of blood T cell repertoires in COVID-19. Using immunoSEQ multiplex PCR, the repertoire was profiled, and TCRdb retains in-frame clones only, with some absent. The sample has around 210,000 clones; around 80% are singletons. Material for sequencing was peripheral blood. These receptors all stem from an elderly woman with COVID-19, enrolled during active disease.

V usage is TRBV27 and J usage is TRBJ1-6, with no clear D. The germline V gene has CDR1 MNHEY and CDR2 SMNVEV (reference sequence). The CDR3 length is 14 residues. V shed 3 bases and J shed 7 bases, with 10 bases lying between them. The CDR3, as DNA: TGTGCCAGCAGTTTCCCAGGCGGGAATTCACCCCTCCACTTT. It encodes CASSFPGGNSPLHF.

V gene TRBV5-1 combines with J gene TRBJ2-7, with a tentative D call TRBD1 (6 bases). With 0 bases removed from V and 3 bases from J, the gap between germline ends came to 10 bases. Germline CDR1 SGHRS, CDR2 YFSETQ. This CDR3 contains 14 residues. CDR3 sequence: CASSLVQGYYEQYF. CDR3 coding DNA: TGCGCCAGCAGCTTGGTTCAGGGGTACTACGAGCAGTACTTC.

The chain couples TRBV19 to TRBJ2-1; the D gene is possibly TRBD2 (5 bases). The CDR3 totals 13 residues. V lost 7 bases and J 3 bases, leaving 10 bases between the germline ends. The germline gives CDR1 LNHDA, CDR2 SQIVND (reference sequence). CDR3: CASNQRSYNEQFF. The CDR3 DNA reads TGTGCCAGTAACCAGCGGAGCTACAATGAGCAGTTCTTC.

CDR3 residues: CASSSHGTEAFF. CDR3 bases: TGTGCCAGCAGTTCTCACGGGACTGAAGCTTTCTTT. J is TRBJ1-1 and V is TRBV6-5; D is ambiguous. The CDR3 has 12 amino acids. In germline, CDR1 is MNHEY, CDR2 SVGAGI. Deletions cut 4 bases from V and 5 bases from J, with 8 bases between.

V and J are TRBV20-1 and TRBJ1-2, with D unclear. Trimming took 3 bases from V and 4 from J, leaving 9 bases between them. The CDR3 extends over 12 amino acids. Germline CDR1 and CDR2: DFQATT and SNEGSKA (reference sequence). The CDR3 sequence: CSASGQIYGYTF. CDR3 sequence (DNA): TGCAGTGCTAGTGGTCAGATCTATGGCTACACCTTC.

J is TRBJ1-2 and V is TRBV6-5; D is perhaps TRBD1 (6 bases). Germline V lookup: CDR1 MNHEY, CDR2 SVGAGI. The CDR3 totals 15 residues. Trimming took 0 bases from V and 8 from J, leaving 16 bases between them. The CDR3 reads CASSYSVGQGSGYTF. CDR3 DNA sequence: TGTGCCAGCAGTTACTCGGTTGGCCAGGGGTCGGGCTACACCTTC.

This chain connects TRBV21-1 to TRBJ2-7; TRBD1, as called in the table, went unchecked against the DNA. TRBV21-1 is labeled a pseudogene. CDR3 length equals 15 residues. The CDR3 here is CASRRSVAVSYEQYF. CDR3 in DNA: TGTGCCAGCAGAAGAAGTGTGGCAGTCTCCTACGAGCAGTACTTC.

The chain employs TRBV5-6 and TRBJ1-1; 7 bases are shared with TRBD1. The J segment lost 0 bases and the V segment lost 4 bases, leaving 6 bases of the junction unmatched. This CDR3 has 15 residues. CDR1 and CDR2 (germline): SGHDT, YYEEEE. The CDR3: CASSLRTGLNTEAFF. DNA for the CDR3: TGTGCCAGCAGCCTTCGGACAGGACTGAACACTGAAGCTTTCTTT.

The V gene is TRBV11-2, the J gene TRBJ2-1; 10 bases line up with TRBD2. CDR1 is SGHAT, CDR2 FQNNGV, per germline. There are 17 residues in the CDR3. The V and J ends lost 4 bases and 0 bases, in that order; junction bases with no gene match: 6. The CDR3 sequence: CASSYSGRARSYNEQFF. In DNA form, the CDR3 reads TGTGCCAGCAGCTACAGCGGGAGGGCCCGCTCCTACAATGAGCAGTTCTTC.

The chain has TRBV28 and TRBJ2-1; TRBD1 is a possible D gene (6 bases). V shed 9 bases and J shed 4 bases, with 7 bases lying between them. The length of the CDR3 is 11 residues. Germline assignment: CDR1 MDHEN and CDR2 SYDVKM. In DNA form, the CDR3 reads TGTGCCAGTCAGGGGTACAATGAGCAGTTCTTC. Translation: CASQGYNEQFF.

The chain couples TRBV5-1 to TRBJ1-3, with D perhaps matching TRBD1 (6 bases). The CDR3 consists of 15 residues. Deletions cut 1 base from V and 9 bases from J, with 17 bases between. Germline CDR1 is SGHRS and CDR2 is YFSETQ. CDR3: CASSLLSGAGATIYF. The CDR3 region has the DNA TGCGCCAGCAGCTTGTTGTCCGGCGCAGGGGCCACCATATATTTT. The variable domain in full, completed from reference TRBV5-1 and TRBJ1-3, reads KAGVTQTPRYLIKTRGQQVTLSCSPISGHRSVSWYQQTPGQGLQFLFEYFSETQRNKGNFPGRFSGRQFSNSRSEMNVSTLELGDSALYLCASSLLSGAGATIYFGEGSWLTVV.

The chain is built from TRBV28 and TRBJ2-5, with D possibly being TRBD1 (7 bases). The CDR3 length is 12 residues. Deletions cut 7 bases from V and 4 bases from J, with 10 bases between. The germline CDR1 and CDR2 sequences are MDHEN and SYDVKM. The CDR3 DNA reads TGTGCCAGCACAGGGGGGATAGAGACCCAGTACTTC. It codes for CASTGGIETQYF.

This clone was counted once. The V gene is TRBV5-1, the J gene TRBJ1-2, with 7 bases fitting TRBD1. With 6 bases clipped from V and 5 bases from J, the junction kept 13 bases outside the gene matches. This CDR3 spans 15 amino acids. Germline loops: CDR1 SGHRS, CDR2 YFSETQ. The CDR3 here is CASTPSSGQSYGYTF. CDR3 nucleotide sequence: TGCGCCAGCACCCCCTCCTCGGGACAGTCGTATGGCTACACCTTC.

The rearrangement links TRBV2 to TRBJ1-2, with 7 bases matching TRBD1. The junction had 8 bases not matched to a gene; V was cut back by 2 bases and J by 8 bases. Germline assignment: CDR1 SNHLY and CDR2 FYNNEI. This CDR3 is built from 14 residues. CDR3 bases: TGTGCCAGCAGTGAATCAGGGGGTGGAATCGGCTACACCTTC. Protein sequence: CASSESGGGIGYTF.

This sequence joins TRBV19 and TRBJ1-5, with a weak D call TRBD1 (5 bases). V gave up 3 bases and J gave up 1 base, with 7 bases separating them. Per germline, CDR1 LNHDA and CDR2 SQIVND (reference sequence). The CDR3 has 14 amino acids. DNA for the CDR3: TGTGCCAGTAGTATGCGGGACAGCAATCAGCCCCAGCATTTT. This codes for CASSMRDSNQPQHF.

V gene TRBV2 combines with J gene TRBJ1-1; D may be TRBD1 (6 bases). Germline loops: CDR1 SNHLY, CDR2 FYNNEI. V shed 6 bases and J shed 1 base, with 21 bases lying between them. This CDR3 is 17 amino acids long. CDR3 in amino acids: CASSQSSDRIWNTEAFF. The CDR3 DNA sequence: TGTGCCAGCAGCCAATCCTCCGACAGGATATGGAACACTGAAGCTTTCTTT. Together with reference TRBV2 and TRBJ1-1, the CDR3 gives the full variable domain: EPEVTQTPSHQVTQMGQEVILRCVPISNHLYFYWYRQILGQKVEFLVSFYNNEISEKSEIFDDQFSVERPDGSNFTLKIRSTKLEDSAMYFCASSQSSDRIWNTEAFFGQGTRLTVV.

CDR3 amino acids: CASSSSYIEDTQYF. CDR3 nucleotide sequence: TGTGCCAGCAGTTCCTCTTATATAGAGGATACGCAGTATTTT. This chain joins TRBV27 and TRBJ2-3; D is unresolved. Between the trimmed V and J ends, which lost 4 bases and 6 bases, there was a span of 14 bases. CDR1 and CDR2 from the germline V gene are MNHEY and SMNVEV (reference sequence). This CDR3 comprises 14 residues.

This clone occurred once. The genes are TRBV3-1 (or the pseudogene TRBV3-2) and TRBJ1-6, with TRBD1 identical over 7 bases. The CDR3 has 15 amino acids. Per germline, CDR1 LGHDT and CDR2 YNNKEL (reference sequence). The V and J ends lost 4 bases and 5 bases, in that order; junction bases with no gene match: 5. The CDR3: CASSPWDSNNSPLHF. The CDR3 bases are TGTGCCAGCAGCCCGTGGGACAGTAATAATTCACCCCTCCACTTT.

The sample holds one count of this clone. CDR3 nucleotide sequence: TGCGCCAGCAGCTTGGGAAAACCGGGACAGGTTTACACAGATACGCAGTATTTT. It encodes CASSLGKPGQVYTDTQYF. V and J are TRBV5-1 and TRBJ2-3; 8 positions match TRBD1. The CDR3 is made up of 18 amino acids. The trim removed 0 bases at V and 2 bases at J, leaving 11 bases unmatched. Germline V gene data show CDR1 as SGHRS and CDR2 as YFSETQ. The variable domain in full, completed from reference TRBV5-1 and TRBJ2-3, reads KAGVTQTPRYLIKTRGQQVTLSCSPISGHRSVSWYQQTPGQGLQFLFEYFSETQRNKGNFPGRFSGRQFSNSRSEMNVSTLELGDSALYLCASSLGKPGQVYTDTQYFGPGTRLTVL.

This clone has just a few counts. The CDR3 coding sequence is TGTGCCAGCAGCGGGAGACTCAGCTCTGGAAACACCATATATTTT. Amino acids: CASSGRLSSGNTIYF. This chain links TRBV2 with TRBJ1-3; D not resolved. The length of the CDR3 is 15 residues. V shed 6 bases and J shed 0 bases, with 12 bases lying between them. CDR1 and CDR2 (germline): SNHLY, FYNNEI.

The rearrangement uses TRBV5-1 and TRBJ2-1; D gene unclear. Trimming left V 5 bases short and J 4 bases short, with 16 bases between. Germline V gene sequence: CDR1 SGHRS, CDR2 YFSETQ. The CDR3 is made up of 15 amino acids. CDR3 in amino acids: CASSLSSPGYNEQFF. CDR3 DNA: TGCGCCAGCAGTCTTAGCAGCCCCGGGTACAATGAGCAGTTCTTC.